A single sample gave rise to the 22 T cell receptor beta chains below, sequenced in a study of beta chain features in type 1 diabetes. Reverse transcription of all isolated RNA meant that expressed TCRB transcripts were sequenced. The method was immunoSEQ multiplex PCR; TCRdb's version includes in-frame clones alone and lacks a portion of them. The repertoire includes around 500,000 clones, approximately 30% of them detected once, and roughly 0.06% sits in the top ten. Sequenced sample: naive CD4+ T cells from blood. These receptors were taken from a young man in good health.

In its sample, this clone was seen a few times. The V and J genes are TRBV19 and TRBJ2-7; D might be TRBD1 (5 bases). This CDR3 region has 15 residues. CDR1 and CDR2 from the germline V gene are LNHDA and SQIVND (reference sequence). Trimming left V 10 bases short and J 0 bases short, with 19 bases between. In DNA, the CDR3 is TGTGCCACCGCGGCCGGGCTTCAGGGCTCCTACGAGCAGTACTTC. It specifies CATAAGLQGSYEQYF.

The chain couples TRBV5-1 to TRBJ2-1, with TRBD2 matching 8 bases. V shed 4 bases and J 6 bases; nucleotides not matched to a gene: 15. Germline-derived CDR1 and CDR2 are SGHRS and YFSETQ. The CDR3 covers 17 residues. CDR3 sequence (DNA): TGCGCCAGCAGCCCCGGCGGTAGCGGGACCACCCGCAATGAGCAGTTCTTC. This encodes CASSPGGSGTTRNEQFF.

In this sample, this clone turned up a few times. The chain carries TRBV7-2 and TRBJ2-7, with D perhaps matching TRBD1 (6 bases). Germline lookup yields CDR1 SGHTA and CDR2 FQGNSA. The CDR3 covers 14 residues. V was cut by 2 bases and J by 2 bases, with 10 bases left in between. CDR3 sequence: CASSLMQGPYEQYF. The CDR3 DNA follows: TGTGCCAGCAGCTTAATGCAGGGGCCCTACGAGCAGTACTTC.

The chain is built from TRBV28 and TRBJ1-1; D is ambiguous. CDR3 length: 15 residues. Trimming took 3 bases from V and 0 from J, leaving 11 bases between them. CDR1 and CDR2 (germline): MDHEN, SYDVKM. CDR3 loop: CASSFHSGMNTEAFF. The DNA of the CDR3 is TGTGCCAGCAGTTTCCATTCGGGTATGAACACTGAAGCTTTCTTT.

V usage is TRBV30 and J usage is TRBJ1-1; D is ambiguous. The CDR3 covers 11 residues. V was shortened by 4 bases and J by 3 bases, with 6 bases between the two germline ends. The V gene's germline CDR1 is GTSNPN and CDR2 SVGIG (reference sequence). The CDR3 sequence: CAWMRDTEAFF. CDR3 bases: TGTGCCTGGATGCGCGACACTGAAGCTTTCTTT. Complete variable domain (other parts from reference TRBV30 and TRBJ1-1): SQTIHQWPATLVQPVGSPLSLECTVEGTSNPNLYWYRQAAGRGLQLLFYSVGIGQISSEVPQNLSASRPQDRQFILSSKKLLLSDSGFYLCAWMRDTEAFFGQGTRLTVV.

The genes are TRBV6-6 and TRBJ2-3; D might be TRBD1 or TRBD2, each matching 6 bases. Trimming pared 8 bases from V and 0 bases from J, leaving 12 bases between. Germline CDR1 MNHNY, CDR2 SVGAGI (reference sequence). The length of the CDR3 is 14 residues. CDR3 protein: CASSRGQSTDTQYF. Written as DNA, the CDR3 is TGTGCCAGCTCGCGGGGACAAAGCACAGATACGCAGTATTTT.

A few counts support this clone. The V and J genes are TRBV28 and TRBJ1-1, with D unresolved. V shed 1 base and J shed 5 bases, with 5 bases lying between them. The length of the CDR3 is 12 residues. Per germline, CDR1 MDHEN and CDR2 SYDVKM. CDR3 amino acids: CASSLLGTEAFF. The CDR3 DNA reads TGTGCCAGCAGTTTATTGGGGACTGAAGCTTTCTTT.

The rearrangement joins TRBV7-9 to TRBJ2-3; 7 bases fit TRBD2. CDR3 length: 14 amino acids. Per germline, CDR1 SEHNR and CDR2 FQNEAQ (reference sequence). J lost 5 bases, V lost 5 bases, and 7 bases had no gene match. The CDR3 DNA sequence: TGTGCCAGCAGCCCCGGACTAGTCCAAGATACGCAGTATTTT. It translates to CASSPGLVQDTQYF.

This sequence joins TRBV7-9 and TRBJ2-7; D perhaps matches TRBD2 (6 bases). The germline V gene encodes CDR1 SEHNR and CDR2 FQNEAQ (reference sequence). The CDR3 is 12 residues long. V lost 4 bases and J lost 6, with 10 bases in between. CDR3 region: CASSSGGREQYF. The CDR3 coding sequence is TGTGCCAGCAGCTCCGGGGGTCGCGAGCAGTACTTC.

The V call is TRBV20-1, the J call TRBJ2-2; D unclear. This CDR3 is built from 10 residues. The ends were cut back, 5 bases at V and 4 bases at J, with 2 bases in the middle. CDR1 and CDR2 (germline): DFQATT, SNEGSKA (reference sequence). The CDR3 region is CSAFTGELFF. The CDR3, as DNA: TGCAGTGCTTTCACCGGGGAGCTGTTTTTT.

The chain is built from TRBV27 and TRBJ2-7; no clear D. Trimming stripped 4 bases from V and 0 bases from J, with 10 bases between. Germline V gene data show CDR1 as MNHEY and CDR2 as SMNVEV (reference sequence). The CDR3 runs to 14 residues. The DNA for the CDR3 is TGTGCCAGCAGTTCAAGGCCCAGCTCCTACGAGCAGTACTTC. Translating it yields CASSSRPSSYEQYF.

This clone occurred a few times. The V and J genes are TRBV5-1 and TRBJ2-1, with D unclear. Germline V lookup: CDR1 SGHRS, CDR2 YFSETQ. The CDR3 contains 18 residues. Trimming stripped 1 base from V and 0 bases from J, with 17 bases between. The CDR3 DNA reads TGCGCCAGCAGCTTGTCGGTCAGCTCCTCAAGCTCCTACAATGAGCAGTTCTTC. Encoded protein: CASSLSVSSSSSYNEQFF.

The chain recombines TRBV4-2 with TRBJ2-5, with 12 bases fitting TRBD2. With 2 bases clipped from V and 13 bases from J, the junction kept 8 bases outside the gene matches. There are 14 residues in the CDR3. Germline V gene sequence: CDR1 LGHNA, CDR2 YNFKEQ. The CDR3 DNA reads as TGTGCCAGCAGCCAACGGCTAGCGGGAGGGCAACGGTACTTC. Translated, it gives CASSQRLAGGQRYF.

This clone turned up a few times. The genes are TRBV14 and TRBJ2-1; TRBD1 matches 8 bases. This CDR3 contains 15 residues. Germline V gene lookup returns CDR1 SGHDN and CDR2 FVKESK. V lost 5 bases and J lost 4; bases outside the gene matches: 7. The CDR3 bases are TGTGCCAGCAGCGACAGGGGACCTTCGTACAATGAGCAGTTCTTC. Encoded protein: CASSDRGPSYNEQFF.

This clone was recorded once. The chain is built from TRBV10-1 and TRBJ2-7; 7 bases align to TRBD2. The length of the CDR3 is 13 residues. Looked up from germline, CDR1 is WNHNN and CDR2 is SYGVQD (reference sequence). Trimming removed 10 bases from V and 6 bases from J; junction bases left unmatched: 12. DNA for the CDR3: TGCGCCACCCTTCGGGGGGACGGGTTCGAGCAGTACTTC. Translating gives CATLRGDGFEQYF.

The chain has TRBV20-1 and TRBJ1-4; D is unclear. The CDR3 sequence is 11 residues long. V shed 3 bases and J shed 8 bases, with 7 bases lying between them. CDR1 and CDR2 (germline): DFQATT, SNEGSKA (reference sequence). The CDR3 region is CSASSLEKLFF. The CDR3 DNA reads TGCAGTGCTAGTAGCCTGGAAAAACTGTTTTTT.

About this clone itself: The sample holds other DNA sequences that translate to the same CDR3. This rearrangement joins TRBV10-3 to TRBJ2-7, with D unclear. In germline, CDR1 is ENHRY, CDR2 SYGVKD. Trimming removed 6 bases at V and 7 bases at J, with 13 bases between. CDR3 length: 12 residues. The CDR3 reads CAISPGGGEQYF. CDR3 in DNA: TGTGCCATCAGCCCGGGTGGTGGGGAGCAGTACTTC.

This clone has more than one count but fewer than ten. This chain links TRBV19 with TRBJ2-4; 11 bases match TRBD2. CDR1 is LNHDA and CDR2 is SQIVND in the germline V gene (reference sequence). CDR3 length: 16 residues. The V gene end was trimmed by 5 bases and the J gene end by 0 bases; junction bases not matched to a gene: 3. In DNA, the CDR3 is TGTGCCAGTAGTCCACTAGCGGGGGTAGCCAAAAACATTCAGTACTTC. Protein product: CASSPLAGVAKNIQYF.

The chain is built from TRBV29-1 and TRBJ2-3; 8 bases map to TRBD2. With V trimmed by 2 bases and J by 2 bases, 3 bases remained unmatched. Germline CDR1 SQVTM, CDR2 ANQGSEA. The CDR3 is 14 amino acids. CDR3: CSVELAGNTDTQYF. DNA for the CDR3: TGCAGCGTTGAACTAGCGGGTAACACAGATACGCAGTATTTT.

This clone has more than one count but fewer than ten. The chain joins TRBV7-9 to TRBJ1-1, with 7 bases aligning to TRBD1. Germline CDR1 SEHNR, CDR2 FQNEAQ (reference sequence). The CDR3 runs 14 residues. Losses at the gene ends were 5 bases for V and 1 base for J; bases not matched to a gene: 4. CDR3 coding DNA: TGTGCCAGCAGCCTCACAGGGGCGAACACTGAAGCTTTCTTT. Its translation: CASSLTGANTEAFF.

This clone showed up just a few times. The V call is TRBV30, the J call TRBJ1-2; TRBD1 is a possible D gene (6 bases). V was cut by 4 bases and J by 6 bases, with 15 bases left in between. The CDR3 consists of 13 residues. Germline CDR1 reads GTSNPN; CDR2 reads SVGIG (reference sequence). CDR3 in DNA: TGTGCCTGGACGGGACACTCGGCAAATGGCTACACCTTC. Translating gives CAWTGHSANGYTF.

This clone was seen more than once but under ten times. The chain uses TRBV18 and TRBJ2-3, with D possibly TRBD2 on 5 matching bases. Germline V gives CDR1 KGHSH, CDR2 LQKENI. The CDR3 contains 15 residues. V lost 2 bases to trimming and J lost 6 bases, with 15 bases between them. The CDR3 reads CASSPGLARGDTQYF. The CDR3 DNA follows: TGTGCCAGCTCACCAGGGTTGGCTAGAGGGGATACGCAGTATTTT.